The T cell receptor (beta chain) under discussion was sequenced for a study of OX40 agonist ivuxolimab in advanced cancers. This table comes from immunoSEQ multiplex PCR, and its TCRdb copy is limited to in-frame clones, with some not included. The data contain tens of thousands of clones, 80% to 90% of them singletons. V lost 10 bases, J lost 5 bases, and 8 bases stayed unmatched. This CDR3 has 12 amino acids. CDR1 is LNHDA, CDR2 SQIVND, per germline (reference sequence). The TCR sequence derives from an adult with an advanced solid tumor such as melanoma, head and neck, liver or kidney cancer. This specimen consisted of CD4+ or CD8+ T cells sorted from blood, obtained in a trial of the OX40 agonist ivuxolimab. The chain combines TRBV19 with TRBJ2-7; 7 bases map to TRBD1. CDR3 sequence: CATTDRADEQYF. The CDR3 DNA reads as TGTGCCACCACCGACAGGGCCGACGAGCAGTACTTC.